Below are 28 T cell receptor beta chains sequenced from a single sample in a study of cytomegalovirus exposure and HLA in healthy donors. In the PCR, 60 Vbeta and 13 Jbeta primers were used. The data were produced by immunoSEQ multiplex PCR, yet TCRdb's version contains in-frame clones alone and is incomplete. The table lists fewer than 250,000 clones, about nine tenths of them singletons. The specimen was PBMCs. All receptors come from a boy aged 2 to 9 in good health and CMV-seronegative.

The chain recombines TRBV29-1 with TRBJ2-1; no firm D call. Trimming removed 1 base from V and 0 bases from J, with 10 bases in between. Germline V gives CDR1 SQVTM, CDR2 ANQGSEA. This CDR3 has 15 amino acids. CDR3 protein: CSVEGLPSSYNEQFF. CDR3 coding DNA: TGCAGCGTTGAAGGACTTCCCTCCTCCTACAATGAGCAGTTCTTC.

This chain joins TRBV7-2 and TRBJ1-5; 7 bases match TRBD1. In germline, CDR1 is SGHTA, CDR2 FQGNSA. Trimming took 0 bases from V and 7 from J; bases not matched to a gene: 6. The CDR3 loop spans 15 amino acids. The CDR3 nucleotides read TGTGCCAGCAGCTTAGCCAGGGGGATGGGGCAGCCCCAGCATTTT. This translates into CASSLARGMGQPQHF.

As concerns this clone: The junction shows a germline mismatch at one end, possibly a read error. The V call is TRBV7-9, the J call TRBJ2-5, with D perhaps TRBD2 (6 bases). The CDR3 runs to 13 residues. Germline V gene lookup returns CDR1 SEHNR and CDR2 FQNEAQ (reference sequence). The chain's CDR3 is CSSNSGLKETQYF. CDR3 in DNA: TGTTCCAGCAACTCGGGACTGAAAGAGACCCAGTACTTC.

The chain uses TRBV19 and TRBJ1-1, with 7 positions matching TRBD1. The CDR3 loop spans 13 amino acids. Trimming at V came to 4 bases and at J to 4 bases, leaving 3 bases not matched to a gene. The germline V gene encodes CDR1 LNHDA and CDR2 SQIVND (reference sequence). CDR3 sequence (DNA): TGTGCCAGTAGTACAAACAGGGGCACTGAAGCTTTCTTT. It codes for CASSTNRGTEAFF. Combining the CDR3 with reference TRBV19 and TRBJ1-1 gives the whole variable domain DGGITQSPKYLFRKEGQNVTLSCEQNLNHDAMYWYRQDPGQGLRLIYYSQIVNDFQKGDIAEGYSVSREKKESFPLTVTSAQKNPTAFYLCASSTNRGTEAFFGQGTRLTVV.

This rearrangement joins TRBV10-3 to TRBJ2-2, with D perhaps TRBD2 (5 bases). The CDR3 consists of 13 residues. Trimming removed 8 bases from V and 3 bases from J, with 10 bases in between. Germline V CDR1 and CDR2: ENHRY, SYGVKD. CDR3 protein: CAIRWGDTGELFF. As DNA, the CDR3 is TGTGCCATCCGTTGGGGAGACACCGGGGAGCTGTTTTTT.

This clone was recorded only once. The chain combines TRBV29-1 with TRBJ2-3, with a weak D call TRBD2 (5 bases). In germline, CDR1 is SQVTM, CDR2 ANQGSEA. Trimming removed 7 bases at V and 0 bases at J, with 11 bases between. This CDR3 is 13 amino acids long. CDR3 sequence reads: CSAARGSTDTQYF. CDR3 sequence (DNA): TGCAGCGCCGCTCGGGGTAGCACAGATACGCAGTATTTT.

The chain recombines TRBV28 with TRBJ1-6; a weak D match, TRBD1 (6 bases). Germline CDR1 and CDR2: MDHEN and SYDVKM. This CDR3 comprises 14 residues. Trimming removed 10 bases at V and 5 bases at J, with 15 bases between. CDR3 bases: TGTGCCATACGAAGGCGGACAGATAATTCACCCCTCCACTTT. This translates into CAIRRRTDNSPLHF.

This rearrangement joins TRBV5-6 to TRBJ2-1; D might be TRBD2 (5 bases). The length of the CDR3 is 13 residues. The V and J ends lost 6 bases and 8 bases respectively, with 15 bases between them. Germline V gives CDR1 SGHDT, CDR2 YYEEEE. CDR3 sequence reads: CASTQDSEDEQFF. The CDR3 nucleotides are TGTGCCAGCACCCAGGACTCCGAGGATGAGCAGTTCTTC.

The rearrangement joins TRBV6-4 to TRBJ1-5; no definite D call. Trimming shortened V by 7 bases and J by 8 bases, and 3 bases separated the two germline ends. The CDR3 is made up of 9 amino acids. Germline CDR1 reads MRHNA; CDR2 reads SNTAGT. CDR3 protein: CASNKPQHF. In DNA form, the CDR3 reads TGTGCCAGCAACAAGCCCCAGCATTTT.

The V call is TRBV28, the J call TRBJ2-2, with D perhaps TRBD1 (5 bases). Germline lookup yields CDR1 MDHEN and CDR2 SYDVKM. The V end lost 3 bases, the J end lost 4 bases, and 6 bases lay between the germline ends. This CDR3 has 13 amino acids. This chain's CDR3 is CASSLGLTGELFF. In nucleotides, the CDR3 is TGTGCCAGCAGTTTGGGGCTCACCGGGGAGCTGTTTTTT.

The chain combines TRBV27 with TRBJ2-7; D gene unclear. Germline CDR1 and CDR2: MNHEY and SMNVEV (reference sequence). The CDR3 has 15 amino acids. The V and J ends lost 3 bases and 2 bases respectively, with 14 bases between them. The DNA for the CDR3 is TGTGCCAGCAGTTTTGATGGCTTCACGACCTACGAGCAGTACTTC. Protein sequence: CASSFDGFTTYEQYF.

The chain joins TRBV7-8 to TRBJ2-2; possibly TRBD1 for D (6 bases). The germline V gene encodes CDR1 SGHVS and CDR2 FQNEAQ. Trimming removed 2 bases from V and 2 bases from J, with 9 bases in between. This CDR3 contains 15 residues. CDR3 nucleotides: TGTGCCAGCAGCTTAAGAGGGGGTAACACCGGGGAGCTGTTTTTT. It encodes CASSLRGGNTGELFF.

CDR3 sequence (DNA): TGTGCCAGCAGCATCCGAGGGGGGGCAAGCGATGAGCAGTTCTTC. It is translated as CASSIRGGASDEQFF. The chain carries TRBV9 and TRBJ2-1, with D possibly being TRBD2 (7 bases). The germline V gene has CDR1 SGDLS and CDR2 YYNGEE. The CDR3 is 15 residues long. With 4 bases removed from V and 8 bases from J, the gap between germline ends came to 19 bases.

The chain uses TRBV2 and TRBJ2-7; TRBD1 matches at 7 bases. The CDR3 consists of 15 residues. Germline values: CDR1 SNHLY, CDR2 FYNNEI. After removal of 0 bases from V and 2 bases from J, the junction contained 4 bases not matched to a gene. This CDR3 reads CASSEARQGPYEQYF. In nucleotides, the CDR3 is TGTGCCAGCAGTGAAGCGCGACAGGGACCCTACGAGCAGTACTTC.

The V call is TRBV10-3, the J call TRBJ1-5, with D tentatively TRBD1 (5 bases). There are 17 residues in the CDR3. V dropped 0 bases and J dropped 3 bases, with 15 bases sitting between them. Germline V gives CDR1 ENHRY, CDR2 SYGVKD. The CDR3: CAISESNLGGVNQPQHF. DNA for the CDR3: TGTGCCATCAGTGAGTCTAACCTCGGGGGGGTCAATCAGCCCCAGCATTTT.

The chain links TRBV27 to TRBJ2-3; the D gene is possibly TRBD2 (6 bases). This CDR3 has 16 residues. The germline CDR1 and CDR2 sequences are MNHEY and SMNVEV (reference sequence). V was clipped by 2 bases and J by 0 bases, with 12 bases between them. The CDR3 nucleotides read TGTGCCAGCAGTTTAGGGCGGGGTTCAAGCACAGATACGCAGTATTTT. Residues: CASSLGRGSSTDTQYF.

The chain links TRBV11-2 to TRBJ2-6; 9 bases align to TRBD1. Trimming at V came to 4 bases and at J to 1 base, leaving 11 bases not matched to a gene. Per germline, CDR1 SGHAT and CDR2 FQNNGV. The CDR3 totals 19 residues. The CDR3 region has the DNA TGTGCCAGCAGCTCGAACACAGGGGGCTCTACTTCTGGGGCCAACGTCCTGACTTTC. Residues: CASSSNTGGSTSGANVLTF.

The genes are TRBV9 and TRBJ2-3; D possibly corresponds to TRBD2 (6 bases). The V and J ends lost 0 bases and 2 bases respectively, with 7 bases between them. Germline CDR1 reads SGDLS; CDR2 reads YYNGEE. The CDR3 covers 14 residues. Written as DNA, the CDR3 is TGTGCCAGCAGCGTAGCGGGGGTCACAGATACGCAGTATTTT. It codes for CASSVAGVTDTQYF.

This chain joins TRBV7-9 and TRBJ2-7, with a tentative D call TRBD2 (5 bases). Trimming stripped 2 bases from V and 2 bases from J, with 16 bases between. CDR3 length: 16 residues. Germline V gene lookup returns CDR1 SEHNR and CDR2 FQNEAQ (reference sequence). The CDR3 spells CASSLKLLIGAYEQYF. For the CDR3, the DNA is TGTGCCAGCAGCTTAAAGTTGTTAATCGGGGCCTACGAGCAGTACTTC.

The chain recombines TRBV6-4 with TRBJ2-3; possible D gene TRBD1, 6 bases. Germline values: CDR1 MRHNA, CDR2 SNTAGT. This CDR3 contains 15 residues. Trimming cost V 6 bases and J 1 base, with 14 bases left between them. Here the CDR3 DNA reads TGTGCCAGCAGCGAGGTAGGGGGTCGCACAGATACGCAGTATTTT. Translation gives CASSEVGGRTDTQYF.

This chain connects TRBV9 to TRBJ2-2; 7 bases match TRBD2. CDR3 length: 16 residues. Germline CDR1 SGDLS, CDR2 YYNGEE. Losses at the gene ends were 0 bases for V and 1 base for J; bases not matched to a gene: 3. Here the CDR3 DNA reads TGTGCCAGCAGCGTAGAATTAGCGGGGAACACCGGGGAGCTGTTTTTT. Its protein product is CASSVELAGNTGELFF.

The gene calls are TRBV5-4 and TRBJ1-1; tentative D call: TRBD1 (6 bases). Trimming pared 4 bases from V and 0 bases from J, leaving 10 bases between. CDR3 length: 14 amino acids. Germline CDR1 SGHNT, CDR2 YYREEE (reference sequence). CDR3 in amino acids: CASSTRDMNTEAFF. The DNA of the CDR3 is TGTGCCAGCAGCACCAGGGACATGAACACTGAAGCTTTCTTT. Full variable domain (missing parts from reference TRBV5-4 and TRBJ1-1): ETGVTQSPTHLIKTRGQQVTLRCSSQSGHNTVSWYQQALGQGPQFIFQYYREEENGRGNFPPRFSGLQFPNYSSELNVNALELDDSALYLCASSTRDMNTEAFFGQGTRLTVV.

This clone was counted between two and nine times. This chain links TRBV5-1 with TRBJ2-1; D ambiguous. Trimming stripped 0 bases from V and 10 bases from J, with 8 bases between. CDR3 length equals 12 residues. Germline CDR1 reads SGHRS; CDR2 reads YFSETQ. The CDR3: CASSLDSREQFF. Written as DNA, the CDR3 is TGCGCCAGCAGCTTGGACTCCAGGGAGCAGTTCTTC.

This clone was counted once. The CDR3 reads CAWKGIINEQYF. The CDR3 nucleotides read TGTGCCTGGAAGGGGATAATCAACGAGCAGTACTTC. The chain uses TRBV30 and TRBJ2-7; D is perhaps TRBD1 (5 bases). V was shortened by 4 bases and J by 5 bases, with 12 bases between the two germline ends. CDR3 length equals 12 residues. Germline CDR1 and CDR2: GTSNPN and SVGIG (reference sequence).

The CDR3 protein is CASRDGTGSYEQYF. The DNA for the CDR3 is TGTGCCAGCAGAGACGGGACAGGGTCCTACGAGCAGTACTTC. The chain employs TRBV2 and TRBJ2-7, with TRBD1 matching 9 bases. In germline, CDR1 is SNHLY, CDR2 FYNNEI. This CDR3 comprises 14 residues. V trimming: 6 bases; J trimming: 1 base; junction bases outside the gene matches: 4.

V and J are TRBV5-4 and TRBJ2-1, with a possible D match to TRBD1 (5 bases). The CDR3 covers 14 residues. Trimming removed 9 bases from V and 7 bases from J, with 20 bases in between. The germline CDR1 and CDR2 sequences are SGHNT and YYREEE (reference sequence). The CDR3 DNA follows: TGTGCCACCACAGGTTCCGGCCCCCGTAATGAGCAGTTCTTC. It codes for CATTGSGPRNEQFF.

The chain uses TRBV7-9 and TRBJ1-1; 8 nucleotides match TRBD1. V was clipped by 5 bases and J by 0 bases; unmatched bases: 11. In germline, CDR1 is SEHNR, CDR2 FQNEAQ (reference sequence). This CDR3 contains 17 residues. The CDR3 region has the DNA TGTGCCAGCAGCGACCCCGCGCGGACAGGGATGAACACTGAAGCTTTCTTT. This translates into CASSDPARTGMNTEAFF.

V is TRBV6-6 and J is TRBJ2-5; the match to TRBD2 covers 7 bases. Germline CDR1 is MNHNY and CDR2 is SVGAGI (reference sequence). Trimming at V came to 8 bases and at J to 2 bases, leaving 8 bases not matched to a gene. This CDR3 comprises 14 residues. The CDR3 region has the DNA TGTGCCAGCGCCTCTAGCGGAGGGCAAGAGACCCAGTACTTC. Translation gives CASASSGGQETQYF.